This T cell receptor (beta chain) was sequenced during a study of T cell repertoires in cytomegalovirus infection. This clonotype was observed a handful of times. What it binds is unknown. General study results and limits: HLA-C-restricted CMV-specific TCR beta clonotypes prevailed in the ex vivo response. CMV carriers having the relevant HLA were flagged by cumulative public TCR beta family frequency.

The CDR3 sequence is 14 residues long. Germline V gene lookup returns CDR1 SGHDT and CDR2 YYEEEE. V was cut by 6 bases and J by 5 bases, with 17 bases left in between. TCRdb re-called the reads with MiXCR, one entry per CDR3 protein. The sample holds 830,000 or so distinct CDR3 sequences, 30% to 35% seen once. The sequence was collected from a human donor in good health (CMV status not recorded). Some clones in this sample may be carry-over from other donors' samples. This sample comprised cultured CD8+ T cells from PBMCs, obtained from culture after CMV antigen stimulation. The chain employs TRBV5-6 and TRBJ2-5; the D is unclear. This CDR3 reads CASMRDEFSETQYF. The CDR3 nucleotides read TGTGCCAGCATGCGAGATGAGTTTTCTGAGACCCAGTACTTC.